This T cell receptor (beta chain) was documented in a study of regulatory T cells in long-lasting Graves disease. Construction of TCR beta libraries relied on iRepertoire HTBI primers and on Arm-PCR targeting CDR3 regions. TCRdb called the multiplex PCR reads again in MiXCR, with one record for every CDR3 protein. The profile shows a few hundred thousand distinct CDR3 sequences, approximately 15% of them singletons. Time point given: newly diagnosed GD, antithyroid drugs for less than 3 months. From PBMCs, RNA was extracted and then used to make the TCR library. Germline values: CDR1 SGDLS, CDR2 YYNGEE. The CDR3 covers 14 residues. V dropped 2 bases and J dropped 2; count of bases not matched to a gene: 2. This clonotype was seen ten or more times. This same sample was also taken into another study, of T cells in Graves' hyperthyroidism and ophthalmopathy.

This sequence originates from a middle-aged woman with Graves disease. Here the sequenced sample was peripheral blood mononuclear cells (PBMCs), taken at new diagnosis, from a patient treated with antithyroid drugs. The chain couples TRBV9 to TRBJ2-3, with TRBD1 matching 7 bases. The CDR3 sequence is CASSVTGNTDTQYF. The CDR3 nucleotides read TGTGCCAGCAGCGTGACAGGGAACACAGATACGCAGTATTTT.